The clone carrying this TCR beta chain was counted a single time. The record originates from a study of control samples from healthy donors and cancer patients. Method: immunoSEQ multiplex PCR; TCRdb's copy keeps in-frame clones and lacks some. In the table there are about 150,000 clones, 93% of which are singletons. The CDR3 consists of 15 residues. Germline V gene sequence: CDR1 MDHEN, CDR2 SYDVKM. V gave up 4 bases and J gave up 8 bases; unmatched junction bases: 11. The sample was blood. This TCR came from a man between 18 and 35 years old in good health. The rearrangement uses TRBV28 and TRBJ2-1; 7 positions agree with TRBD1. In DNA, the CDR3 is TGTGCCAGCAGTTCCGATTTGGACAGGCTCGATGAGCAGTTCTTC. It translates to CASSSDLDRLDEQFF. The whole variable domain, remainder taken from reference TRBV28 and TRBJ2-1, is DVKVTQSSRYLVKRTGEKVFLECVQDMDHENMFWYRQDPGLGLRLIYFSYDVKMKEKGDIPEGYSVSREKKERFSLILESASTNQTSMYLCASSSDLDRLDEQFFGPGTRLTVL.